Below are 31 T cell receptor beta chains sequenced from a single sample in a study of beta chain features in type 1 diabetes. No antigen is known for these receptors. Findings of the study overall: Shorter TCRB CDR3s, moderately but significantly so, were found in Type 1 diabetes patients in all four CD4+ subsets.

Expressed TCRB transcripts were sequenced because the isolated RNA had all been reverse transcribed beforehand. Generated by immunoSEQ multiplex PCR, the TCRdb table keeps only in-frame clones and is missing some. The repertoire holds approximately 29,000 clones, with almost 65% as singletons. The sample comprised Tregs from blood. The receptor set was obtained from a woman in her twenties or thirties with type 1 diabetes.

This clone has more than one count but fewer than ten. The rearrangement joins TRBV6-6 to TRBJ2-7; 8 positions match TRBD2. The CDR3 runs to 14 residues. From germline, CDR1 is MNHNY and CDR2 SVGAGI (reference sequence). J gave up 3 bases and V 6 bases, and 7 bases lay outside the gene matches. The CDR3 DNA follows: TGTGCCAGCAGACAGACTAGCGCGGGCTACGAGCAGTACTTC. Translation gives CASRQTSAGYEQYF.

This clone appeared a few times. The CDR3 nucleotides are TGTGCCAGCAGTGAACTGGCAGCGGGGGCCTACGAGCAGTACTTC. It codes for CASSELAAGAYEQYF. This chain links TRBV25-1 with TRBJ2-7; TRBD2 agrees at 8 bases. Trimming at V came to 2 bases and at J to 2 bases, leaving 5 bases not matched to a gene. Germline V gives CDR1 MGHDK, CDR2 SYGVNS. The CDR3 covers 15 residues.

The chain is built from TRBV19 and TRBJ2-2, with 9 nucleotides matching TRBD1. The V gene end was trimmed by 0 bases and the J gene end by 5 bases; junction bases not matched to a gene: 7. This CDR3 has 17 residues. The germline V gene encodes CDR1 LNHDA and CDR2 SQIVND (reference sequence). DNA for the CDR3: TGTGCCAGTAGTATAGATCAGGGGACAGGGTTTACCGGGGAGCTGTTTTTT. Translating gives CASSIDQGTGFTGELFF.

The chain uses TRBV19 and TRBJ2-2; 7 bases agree with TRBD1. V was clipped by 3 bases and J by 7 bases; unmatched bases: 8. The CDR3 covers 15 residues. Germline CDR1 is LNHDA and CDR2 is SQIVND (reference sequence). CDR3 nucleotides: TGTGCCAGTAGTATCTCTTGGCAGGGGGACGGGGAGCTGTTTTTT. It yields the protein CASSISWQGDGELFF. Full variable domain (remainder filled in from reference TRBV19 and TRBJ2-2): DGGITQSPKYLFRKEGQNVTLSCEQNLNHDAMYWYRQDPGQGLRLIYYSQIVNDFQKGDIAEGYSVSREKKESFPLTVTSAQKNPTAFYLCASSISWQGDGELFFGEGSRLTVL.

This clone is medium-sized. This rearrangement joins TRBV7-9 to TRBJ1-1, with D maybe TRBD1 (5 bases). Trimming took 7 bases from V and 5 from J, leaving 14 bases between them. CDR3 size: 13 residues. Germline-derived CDR1 and CDR2 are SEHNR and FQNEAQ (reference sequence). The CDR3 DNA is TGTGCCAGCACCATGGGGGGACGTACTGAAGCTTTCTTT. Amino acid sequence: CASTMGGRTEAFF.

The rearrangement uses TRBV11-2 and TRBJ2-7, with a weak D call TRBD1 (5 bases). V was shortened by 5 bases and J by 6 bases, with 23 bases between the two germline ends. The CDR3 runs 16 residues. Per the germline V gene, CDR1 is SGHAT and CDR2 is FQNNGV. CDR3 in amino acids: CASSQNPDSWTGEQYF. The CDR3 DNA follows: TGTGCCAGCAGCCAAAACCCTGACAGTTGGACGGGCGAGCAGTACTTC.

The chain couples TRBV7-2 to TRBJ2-7; TRBD1 matches at 7 bases. Germline trimming cut 5 bases from V and 2 bases from J; bases unmatched to any gene: 9. The CDR3 sequence is 15 residues long. Germline-derived CDR1 and CDR2 are SGHTA and FQGNSA. The CDR3 protein is CASSRNRDSTYEQYF. Written as DNA, the CDR3 is TGTGCCAGCAGCCGTAATCGGGACAGCACCTACGAGCAGTACTTC.

The V and J genes are TRBV19 and TRBJ1-2; no firm D call. Germline CDR1 is LNHDA and CDR2 is SQIVND (reference sequence). CDR3 length: 12 amino acids. The V end lost 11 bases, the J end lost 8 bases, and 18 bases lay between the germline ends. The CDR3 bases are TGTGCCCGTACCCAGGCCCCTCTGGGCTACACCTTC. It translates to CARTQAPLGYTF.

This clone was found a few times. The gene calls are TRBV7-9 and TRBJ2-5; D uncertain. With 2 bases removed from V and 5 bases from J, the gap between germline ends came to 3 bases. CDR3 size: 11 residues. CDR1 is SEHNR, CDR2 FQNEAQ, per germline (reference sequence). The CDR3 coding sequence is TGTGCCAGCAGCTTACTGGAGACCCAGTACTTC. Translating it yields CASSLLETQYF.

V is TRBV5-1 and J is TRBJ2-2, with unresolved D. Germline V gene data show CDR1 as SGHRS and CDR2 as YFSETQ. CDR3 size: 14 residues. V lost 6 bases and J 4 bases, leaving 13 bases between the germline ends. The CDR3 reads CASTFETGTGELFF. The CDR3 DNA follows: TGCGCCAGCACTTTCGAAACTGGCACCGGGGAGCTGTTTTTT.

The V call is TRBV7-8, the J call TRBJ1-5; 9 bases match TRBD1. Trimming removed 6 bases from V and 5 bases from J; junction bases left unmatched: 2. Germline V gene data show CDR1 as SGHVS and CDR2 as FQNEAQ. The CDR3 covers 13 residues. Here the CDR3 reads CASRGQGDQPQHF. The CDR3 nucleotides read TGTGCCAGCAGGGGACAGGGCGATCAGCCCCAGCATTTT. Supplemented by reference TRBV7-8 and TRBJ1-5, the full variable domain reads GAGVSQSPRYKVAKRGQDVALRCDPISGHVSLFWYQQALGQGPEFLTYFQNEAQLDKSGLPSDRFFAERPEGSVSTLKIQRTQQEDSAVYLCASRGQGDQPQHFGDGTRLSIL.

The gene calls are TRBV5-1 and TRBJ2-5; 7 nucleotides line up with TRBD2. This CDR3 spans 12 amino acids. V was pared by 3 bases and J by 5 bases, with 1 base of the junction left unmatched. CDR1 and CDR2 (germline): SGHRS, YFSETQ. The CDR3 bases are TGCGCCAGCAGCTGGGGGGGGGAGACCCAGTACTTC. Amino acid sequence: CASSWGGETQYF.

The chain combines TRBV18 with TRBJ1-1; D perhaps matches TRBD1 (6 bases). Between the trimmed V and J ends, which lost 5 bases and 0 bases, there was a span of 19 bases. The CDR3 contains 17 residues. Germline-derived CDR1 and CDR2 are KGHSH and LQKENI. The CDR3 protein is CASSKQGVGSVNTEAFF. CDR3 in DNA: TGTGCCAGCTCAAAACAGGGAGTAGGGTCCGTGAACACTGAAGCTTTCTTT.

The CDR3 loop is CASSGLGSGPQETQYF. The DNA of the CDR3 is TGTGCCAGCAGTGGACTAGGGAGCGGGCCCCAAGAGACCCAGTACTTC. The chain combines TRBV6-1 with TRBJ2-5; D may be TRBD2 (6 bases). The CDR3 has 16 amino acids. Trimming took off 4 bases at V and 1 base at J, with 16 bases between the two ends. The germline gives CDR1 MNHNS, CDR2 SASEGT.

This clone was counted only a few times. The chain employs TRBV6-6 and TRBJ1-4; maybe TRBD1 (5 bases). The V end lost 6 bases, the J end lost 7 bases, and 18 bases lay between the germline ends. The germline V gene has CDR1 MNHNY and CDR2 SVGAGI (reference sequence). The CDR3 is made up of 15 amino acids. CDR3 loop: CASRTSGPGGEKLFF. CDR3 nucleotide sequence: TGTGCCAGCAGAACCTCAGGGCCCGGGGGTGAAAAACTGTTTTTT.

CDR3 loop: CASSERGPLAGLAGEHTGELFF. The CDR3 DNA follows: TGTGCCAGCAGCGAAAGGGGACCACTAGCGGGACTAGCGGGAGAACACACCGGGGAGCTGTTTTTT. The chain uses TRBV7-8 and TRBJ2-2, with TRBD2 matching 14 bases. The V segment lost 5 bases and the J segment 3 bases; nucleotides outside the gene matches: 20. Germline CDR1 and CDR2: SGHVS and FQNEAQ. The CDR3 is 22 residues long.

This clone occurred once. This rearrangement joins TRBV5-1 to TRBJ2-3, with 13 bases fitting TRBD2. CDR3 length: 18 residues. CDR1 and CDR2 from the germline V gene are SGHRS and YFSETQ. Trimming at V came to 1 base and at J to 5 bases, leaving 10 bases not matched to a gene. The CDR3 region has the DNA TGCGCCAGCAGCTTGTCCGCCACTAGCGGGAGGGACGGAGATACGCAGTATTTT. Residues: CASSLSATSGRDGDTQYF. The full variable domain, in which reference TRBV5-1 and TRBJ2-3 provide the parts outside the CDR3, is KAGVTQTPRYLIKTRGQQVTLSCSPISGHRSVSWYQQTPGQGLQFLFEYFSETQRNKGNFPGRFSGRQFSNSRSEMNVSTLELGDSALYLCASSLSATSGRDGDTQYFGPGTRLTVL.

The V and J genes are TRBV7-3 and TRBJ2-7, with D maybe TRBD1 (6 bases). Germline CDR1 SGHTA, CDR2 FQGTGA. This CDR3 is built from 12 residues. Deletions cut 4 bases from V and 5 bases from J, with 9 bases between. The CDR3 DNA reads as TGTGCCAGCAGCTCACAGGGAAACGAGCAGTACTTC. Translated, it gives CASSSQGNEQYF.

The chain combines TRBV11-1 with TRBJ2-3; 9 bases line up with TRBD1. This CDR3 is built from 15 residues. V lost 4 bases and J lost 2; bases outside the gene matches: 4. The germline V gene has CDR1 SGHAT and CDR2 FQDESV (reference sequence). The CDR3 coding sequence is TGTGCCAGCAGCTCCGGGACAGGGTCCACAGATACGCAGTATTTT. It encodes CASSSGTGSTDTQYF.

V gene TRBV7-3 combines with J gene TRBJ2-2; D might be TRBD2 (7 bases). Germline V gene sequence: CDR1 SGHTA, CDR2 FQGTGA. Trimming took off 2 bases at V and 1 base at J, with 11 bases between the two ends. This CDR3 is built from 16 residues. The CDR3 nucleotides are TGTGCCAGCAGCTTACTGGGGGGGCAGAACACCGGGGAGCTGTTTTTT. It encodes CASSLLGGQNTGELFF.

The chain uses TRBV6-5 and TRBJ1-5, with 7 bases lining up with TRBD1. CDR1 is MNHEY and CDR2 is SVGAGI in the germline V gene. The CDR3 consists of 15 residues. The trim removed 5 bases at V and 6 bases at J, leaving 10 bases unmatched. CDR3 DNA: TGTGCCAGCAGTGTACTCAGACAGGGCAGTCAGCCCCAGCATTTT. It translates to CASSVLRQGSQPQHF.

The gene calls are TRBV14 and TRBJ1-1; D not resolved. Germline V gene data show CDR1 as SGHDN and CDR2 as FVKESK. V was shortened by 2 bases and J by 0 bases, with 7 bases between the two germline ends. This CDR3 spans 14 amino acids. CDR3 protein: CASSQLGMNTEAFF. CDR3 bases: TGTGCCAGCAGCCAACTAGGCATGAACACTGAAGCTTTCTTT.

The CDR3 sequence: CASSPGGLSQPQHF. The CDR3 coding sequence is TGTGCCAGCTCACCAGGGGGCTTAAGTCAGCCCCAGCATTTT. J is TRBJ1-5 and V is TRBV18; possible D gene TRBD1, 6 bases. The germline gives CDR1 KGHSH, CDR2 LQKENI. Trimming removed 2 bases at V and 6 bases at J, with 11 bases between. The CDR3 loop spans 14 amino acids.

This clone showed up just a few times. The V and J genes are TRBV28 and TRBJ1-1; D remains unclear. Germline values: CDR1 MDHEN, CDR2 SYDVKM. V dropped 5 bases and J dropped 3 bases, with 10 bases sitting between them. The CDR3 is 13 amino acids. CDR3 residues: CASSVPQYTEAFF. DNA of the CDR3: TGTGCCAGCAGTGTACCACAGTACACTGAAGCTTTCTTT.

J is TRBJ2-7 and V is TRBV18; 7 nucleotides agree with TRBD2. V lost 3 bases and J lost 4; bases outside the gene matches: 9. There are 15 residues in the CDR3. Germline CDR1 reads KGHSH; CDR2 reads LQKENI. CDR3 in DNA: TGTGCCAGCTCACCCGTTCTCGCGGGACTATACGAGCAGTACTTC. Encoded protein: CASSPVLAGLYEQYF.

The rearrangement uses TRBV28 and TRBJ2-5; D is perhaps TRBD1 (6 bases). The J call is uncertain, as TRBJ2-7 better fits the DNA end. CDR3 length: 13 residues. From germline, CDR1 is MDHEN and CDR2 SYDVKM. The CDR3 DNA reads TGTGCCAGCAGTTTAAGGGCAGGGGACGAGCAGTACTTC. Protein sequence: CASSLRAGDEQYF.

The CDR3 DNA follows: TGTGCCAGCAGCCGGGACAGGAACACTGAAGCTTTCTTT. This gives the protein CASSRDRNTEAFF. The chain recombines TRBV7-2 with TRBJ1-1, with TRBD1 matching 7 bases. Germline CDR1 SGHTA, CDR2 FQGNSA. V gave up 5 bases and J gave up 1 base; unmatched junction bases: 1. The CDR3 length is 13 residues. Full variable domain (remainder filled in from reference TRBV7-2 and TRBJ1-1): GAGVSQSPSNKVTEKGKDVELRCDPISGHTALYWYRQSLGQGLEFLIYFQGNSAPDKSGLPSDRFSAERTGGSVSTLTIQRTQQEDSAVYLCASSRDRNTEAFFGQGTRLTVV.

This clone was picked up a small number of times. V gene TRBV7-3 combines with J gene TRBJ1-1; D perhaps matches TRBD1 (5 bases). This CDR3 is built from 16 residues. Germline V gene lookup returns CDR1 SGHTA and CDR2 FQGTGA. The V and J ends lost 2 bases and 5 bases respectively, with 18 bases between them. The CDR3 DNA reads as TGTGCCAGCAGCTTAGGGGCAACGACCGGATGGACTGAAGCTTTCTTT. Amino acids: CASSLGATTGWTEAFF.

This chain connects TRBV18 to TRBJ2-3; TRBD2 aligns across 10 bases. V dropped 3 bases and J dropped 8; count of bases not matched to a gene: 11. The CDR3 covers 16 residues. The germline gives CDR1 KGHSH, CDR2 LQKENI. CDR3 DNA sequence: TGTGCCAGCTCACCGTCTAGCGGGAGTTTACAGAGTACGCAGTATTTT. It encodes CASSPSSGSLQSTQYF.

V gene TRBV5-5 combines with J gene TRBJ2-3, with D tentatively TRBD1 (5 bases). This CDR3 has 16 amino acids. The V end was cut by 4 bases, the J end by 2 bases, with 17 bases between. Per germline, CDR1 SGHKS and CDR2 YYEKEE (reference sequence). The CDR3 region has the DNA TGTGCCAGCAGCCATGGCCCCAGGGTTTACACAGATACGCAGTATTTT. It codes for CASSHGPRVYTDTQYF.

This chain links TRBV5-6 with TRBJ2-6, with TRBD1 identical over 8 bases. The CDR3 covers 17 residues. V was clipped by 2 bases and J by 1 base; unmatched bases: 5. Germline-derived CDR1 and CDR2 are SGHDT and YYEEEE. CDR3 nucleotides: TGTGCCAGCAGCTTTAGTGACAGGGGATCTGGGGCCAACGTCCTGACTTTC. This encodes CASSFSDRGSGANVLTF.